This is a list of T cell receptor beta chains from one sample in a study of T cell responses to AZD1222 COVID-19 vaccine. TCRdb's copy holds only in-frame clones and misses some; the assay was immunoSEQ multiplex PCR. The profile shows around 97,000 clones, about nine tenths of them singletons. Specimen: peripheral blood, collected on day 0 of AZD1222 vaccination. The receptors originated from an adult in good health. Each CDR3 is given with its conserved first and last residue. The D gene is left open where the match is weak. Clone size is not always given. Where it is, it says once, few, many or a class for expanded clones.

cdr3_nt cdr3_aa v_call clone_size d_call j_call
TGTGCCAGCAGTTACTCAAGGGGTGGGGTGAACACTGAAGCTTTCTTT CASSYSRGGVNTEAFF TRBV6-5 - - TRBJ1-1
TGTGCCAGCAGTGAACTCCCTACGGCCCCGGATACGCAGTATTTT CASSELPTAPDTQYF TRBV6-1 - - TRBJ2-3
TGTGCCAGCAGCCCCACCCCCTTTAGCGGGAGTATAACCGGGGAGCTGTTTTTT CASSPTPFSGSITGELFF TRBV3-1/TRBV3-2 - TRBD2 TRBJ2-2
TGTGCCAGCTCACCAGGGAATAACGAAGCGCAGTACTTC CASSPGNNEAQYF TRBV18 few - TRBJ2-7
TGTGCCAGCACCTCATACTCGGGGACAGGGCCCTACGAGCAGTACTTC CASTSYSGTGPYEQYF TRBV5-5 few TRBD1 TRBJ2-7
TGTGCCAGCAGCCAGAGGCCAGGCCCCACTGAAGCTTTCTTT CASSQRPGPTEAFF TRBV7-2 - - TRBJ1-1
TGTGCCAGCAGCCAACTCTACGAGCAGTACTTC CASSQLYEQYF TRBV14 - - TRBJ2-7
TGTGCCAGCAGTGAGGGACAGGGGGCGTTGGAGCAGTACTTC CASSEGQGALEQYF TRBV2 - TRBD1 TRBJ2-7
TGTGCCAGCAGCTCCGCCCTTTGGAGCGGGGCTGATTCCAACAATGAGCAGTTCTTC CASSSALWSGADSNNEQFF TRBV7-8 - TRBD2 TRBJ2-1
TGTGCCAGCAGCCCCCGGATGAACACTGAAGCTTTCTTT CASSPRMNTEAFF TRBV9 once - TRBJ1-1
TGTGCCAGCAGAAGAGGGTCCTACGAGCAGTACTTC CASRRGSYEQYF TRBV28 - - TRBJ2-7
TGCGCCAGCAGCCACCTCGGGGGGAACTATGGCTACACCTTC CASSHLGGNYGYTF TRBV4-3 once - TRBJ1-2
TGCGCCAGCAGCTTGCTCGCTAGCGGGGATACGCAGTATTTT CASSLLASGDTQYF TRBV5-1 - TRBD2 TRBJ2-3